The rows below give T cell receptor beta chains drawn from one sample of a study of Tregs in tolerant kidney transplant recipients. Clones were read by immunoSEQ multiplex PCR, and TCRdb kept only the in-frame ones, dropping some. The sample contains under 300,000 clones, 65% to 85% of which appear only once. Material: CD4+ T cells from blood. These receptor sequences come from a human donor in good health. CDR3s leave out the opening cysteine and the closing phenylalanine or tryptophan.

>TRBJ2-7|TRBV6-5
ASSEGQGDEQY
>TRBJ2-5|TRBV30
AWRRWETQY
>TRBJ2-1|TRBV6-4
ASSDGRPRQF
>TRBJ1-4|TRBV4-1
ASSQVGRNRGNEKLF
>-|TRBV10-1
ASTGTGTYEQY
>TRBJ1-2|TRBV18
ASSRDSLSGYGYT
>TRBJ2-2|TRBV4-1
ASRATSGGLTGELF
>TRBJ2-5|TRBV5-1
ASNRGSGQETQY
>TRBJ2-5|TRBV28
ASSLWKGGQETQY
>TRBJ2-3|TRBV19
ASRGSSTDTQY
>TRBJ2-5|TRBV18
ASSPEPGLSAQY
>TRBJ2-7|TRBV11-2
ASSFSDRGVYEQY
>TRBJ1-6|TRBV18
ASSPSADRDSYNSPLH